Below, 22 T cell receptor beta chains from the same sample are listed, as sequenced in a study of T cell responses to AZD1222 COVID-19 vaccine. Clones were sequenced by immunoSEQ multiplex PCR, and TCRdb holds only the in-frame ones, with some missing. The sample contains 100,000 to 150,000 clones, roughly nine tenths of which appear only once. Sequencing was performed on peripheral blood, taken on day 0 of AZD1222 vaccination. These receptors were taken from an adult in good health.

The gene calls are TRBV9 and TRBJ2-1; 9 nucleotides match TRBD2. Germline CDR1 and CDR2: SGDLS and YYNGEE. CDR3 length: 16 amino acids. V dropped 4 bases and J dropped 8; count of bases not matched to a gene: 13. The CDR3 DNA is TGTGCCAGCAGCATGGTCGCGGGAGGGTTCGATCATGAGCAGTTCTTC. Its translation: CASSMVAGGFDHEQFF. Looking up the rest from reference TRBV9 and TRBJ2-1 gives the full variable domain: DSGVTQTPKHLITATGQRVTLRCSPRSGDLSVYWYQQSLDQGLQFLIQYYNGEERAKGNILERFSAQQFPDLHSELNLSSLELGDSALYFCASSMVAGGFDHEQFFGPGTRLTVL.

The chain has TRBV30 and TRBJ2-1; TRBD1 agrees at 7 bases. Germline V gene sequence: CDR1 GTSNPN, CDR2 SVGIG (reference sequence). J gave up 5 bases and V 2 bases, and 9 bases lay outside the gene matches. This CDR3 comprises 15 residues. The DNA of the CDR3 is TGTGCCTGGAGTCCACACGGGACAGCCAACAATGAGCAGTTCTTC. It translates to CAWSPHGTANNEQFF.

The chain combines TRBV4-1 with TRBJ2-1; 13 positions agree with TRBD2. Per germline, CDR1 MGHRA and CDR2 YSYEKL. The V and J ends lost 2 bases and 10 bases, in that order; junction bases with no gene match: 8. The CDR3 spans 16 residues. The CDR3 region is CASSQPTSGGKGEQFF. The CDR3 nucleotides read TGCGCCAGCAGCCAACCGACTAGCGGGGGGAAAGGAGAGCAGTTCTTC.

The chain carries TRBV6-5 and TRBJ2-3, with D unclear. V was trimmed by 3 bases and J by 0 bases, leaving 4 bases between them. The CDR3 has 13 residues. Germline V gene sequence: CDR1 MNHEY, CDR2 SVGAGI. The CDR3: CASSYGSTDTQYF. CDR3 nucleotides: TGTGCCAGCAGTTATGGGAGCACAGATACGCAGTATTTT.

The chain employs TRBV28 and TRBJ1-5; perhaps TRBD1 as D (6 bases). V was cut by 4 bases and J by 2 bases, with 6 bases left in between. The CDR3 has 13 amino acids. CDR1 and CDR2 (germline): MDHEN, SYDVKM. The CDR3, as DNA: TGTGCCAGCAGTTCAGGGGGCAATCAGCCCCAGCATTTT. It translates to CASSSGGNQPQHF.

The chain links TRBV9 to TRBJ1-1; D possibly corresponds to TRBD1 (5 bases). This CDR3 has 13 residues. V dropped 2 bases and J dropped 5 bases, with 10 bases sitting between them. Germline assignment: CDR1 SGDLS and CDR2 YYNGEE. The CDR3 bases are TGTGCCAGCAGCGTGGGGGATTGGACTGAAGCTTTCTTT. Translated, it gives CASSVGDWTEAFF.

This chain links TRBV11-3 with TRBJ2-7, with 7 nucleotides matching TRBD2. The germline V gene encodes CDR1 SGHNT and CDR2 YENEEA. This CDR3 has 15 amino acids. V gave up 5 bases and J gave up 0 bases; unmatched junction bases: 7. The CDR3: CASSAGGGSSYEQYF. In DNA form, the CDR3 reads TGTGCCAGCAGCGCCGGGGGAGGGTCCTCCTACGAGCAGTACTTC.

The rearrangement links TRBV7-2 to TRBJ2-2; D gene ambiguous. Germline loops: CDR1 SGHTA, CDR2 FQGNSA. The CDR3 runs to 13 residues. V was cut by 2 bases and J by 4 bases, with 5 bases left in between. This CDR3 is CASSLYGTGELFF. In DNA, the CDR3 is TGTGCCAGCAGCTTATATGGCACCGGGGAGCTGTTTTTT.

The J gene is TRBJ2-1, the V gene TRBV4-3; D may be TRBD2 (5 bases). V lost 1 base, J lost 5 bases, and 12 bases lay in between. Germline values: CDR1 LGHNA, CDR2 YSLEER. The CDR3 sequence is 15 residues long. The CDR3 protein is CASSQASKGNNEQFF. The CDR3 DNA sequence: TGCGCCAGCAGCCAAGCTAGCAAGGGAAACAATGAGCAGTTCTTC.

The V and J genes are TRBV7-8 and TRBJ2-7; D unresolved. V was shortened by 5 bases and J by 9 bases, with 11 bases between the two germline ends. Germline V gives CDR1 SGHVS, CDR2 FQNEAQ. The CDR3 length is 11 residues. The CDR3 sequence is CASSGPTLQYF. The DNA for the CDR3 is TGTGCCAGCAGCGGCCCGACGTTGCAGTACTTC.

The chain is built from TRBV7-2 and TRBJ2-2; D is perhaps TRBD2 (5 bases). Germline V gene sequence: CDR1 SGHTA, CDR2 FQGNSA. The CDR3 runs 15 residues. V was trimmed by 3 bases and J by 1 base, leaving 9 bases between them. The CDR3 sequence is CASSFFGLNTGELFF. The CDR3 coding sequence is TGTGCCAGCAGCTTTTTCGGACTGAACACCGGGGAGCTGTTTTTT.

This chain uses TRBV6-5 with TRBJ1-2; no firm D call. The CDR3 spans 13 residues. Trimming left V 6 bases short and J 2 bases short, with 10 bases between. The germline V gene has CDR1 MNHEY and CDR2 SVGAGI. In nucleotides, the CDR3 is TGTGCCAGCAGGCCCATCCAAAACTATGGCTACACCTTC. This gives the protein CASRPIQNYGYTF.

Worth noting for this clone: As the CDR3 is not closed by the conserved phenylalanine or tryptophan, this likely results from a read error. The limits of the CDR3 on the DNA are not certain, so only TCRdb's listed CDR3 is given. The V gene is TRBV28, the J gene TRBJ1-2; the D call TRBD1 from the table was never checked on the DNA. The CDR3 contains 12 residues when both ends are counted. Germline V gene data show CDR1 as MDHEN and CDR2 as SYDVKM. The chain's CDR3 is CASMVPWGQEHI.

CDR3 loop: CASSLAGGTGELFF. The CDR3 DNA reads TGTGCCAGCAGCTTAGCGGGGGGCACCGGGGAGCTGTTTTTT. The V call is TRBV7-6, the J call TRBJ2-2, with D maybe TRBD2 (6 bases). Trimming cost V 0 bases and J 4 bases, with 6 bases left between them. The CDR3 sequence is 14 residues long. The V gene's germline CDR1 is SGHVS and CDR2 FNYEAQ.

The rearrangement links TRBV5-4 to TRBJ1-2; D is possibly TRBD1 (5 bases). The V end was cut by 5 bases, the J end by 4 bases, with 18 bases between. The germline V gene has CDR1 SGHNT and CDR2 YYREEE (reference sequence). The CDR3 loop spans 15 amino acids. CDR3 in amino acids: CASSRDSAPIYGYTF. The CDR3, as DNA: TGTGCCAGCAGTCGTGACAGCGCACCTATCTATGGCTACACCTTC.

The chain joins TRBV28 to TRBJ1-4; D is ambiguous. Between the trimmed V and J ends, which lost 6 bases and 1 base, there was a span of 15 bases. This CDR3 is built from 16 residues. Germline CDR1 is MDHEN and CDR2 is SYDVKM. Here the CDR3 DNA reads TGTGCCAGCAGAAATGCTTTGGGTGGAACTAATGAAAAACTGTTTTTT. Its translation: CASRNALGGTNEKLFF.

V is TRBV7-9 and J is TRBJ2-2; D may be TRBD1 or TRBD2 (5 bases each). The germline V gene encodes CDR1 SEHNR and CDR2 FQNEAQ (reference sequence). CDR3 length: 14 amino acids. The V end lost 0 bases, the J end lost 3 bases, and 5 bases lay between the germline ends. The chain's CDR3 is CASSLAGDTGELFF. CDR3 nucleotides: TGTGCCAGCAGCTTAGCGGGGGACACCGGGGAGCTGTTTTTT.

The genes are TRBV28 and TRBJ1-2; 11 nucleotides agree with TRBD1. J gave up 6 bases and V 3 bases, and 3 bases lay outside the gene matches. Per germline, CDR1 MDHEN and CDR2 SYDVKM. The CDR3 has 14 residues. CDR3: CASSFRTGGNGYTF. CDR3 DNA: TGTGCCAGCAGTTTCAGGACAGGGGGCAATGGCTACACCTTC.

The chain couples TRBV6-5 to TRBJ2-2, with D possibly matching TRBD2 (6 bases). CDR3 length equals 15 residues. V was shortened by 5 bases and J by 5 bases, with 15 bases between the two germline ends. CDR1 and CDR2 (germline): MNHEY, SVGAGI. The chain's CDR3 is CASSRPGLPTGELFF. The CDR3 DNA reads TGTGCCAGCAGTAGACCGGGACTCCCGACCGGGGAGCTGTTTTTT.

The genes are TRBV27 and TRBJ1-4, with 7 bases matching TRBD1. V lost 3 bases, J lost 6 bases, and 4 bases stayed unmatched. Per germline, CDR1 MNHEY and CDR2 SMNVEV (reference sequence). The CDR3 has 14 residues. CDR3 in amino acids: CASSFRQGYEKLFF. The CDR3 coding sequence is TGTGCCAGCAGTTTTAGACAGGGATATGAAAAACTGTTTTTT. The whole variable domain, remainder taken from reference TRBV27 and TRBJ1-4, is EAQVTQNPRYLITVTGKKLTVTCSQNMNHEYMSWYRQDPGLGLRQIYYSMNVEVTDKGDVPEGYKVSRKEKRNFPLILESPSPNQTSLYFCASSFRQGYEKLFFGSGTQLSVL.

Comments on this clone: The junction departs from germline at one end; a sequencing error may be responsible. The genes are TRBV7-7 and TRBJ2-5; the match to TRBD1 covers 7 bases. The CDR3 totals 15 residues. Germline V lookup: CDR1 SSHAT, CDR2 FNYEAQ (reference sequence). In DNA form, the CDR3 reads TGTGCTAGCAGCGCTAGACAGGGCCAAGAAGAGACCCAGTACTTC. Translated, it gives CASSARQGQEETQYF.

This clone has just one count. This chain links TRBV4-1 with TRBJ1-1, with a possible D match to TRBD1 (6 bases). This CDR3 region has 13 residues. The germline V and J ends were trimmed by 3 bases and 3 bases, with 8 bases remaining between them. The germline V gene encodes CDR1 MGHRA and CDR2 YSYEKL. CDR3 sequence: CASSQRGDTEAFF. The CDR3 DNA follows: TGCGCCAGCAGCCAGAGGGGGGACACTGAAGCTTTCTTT.